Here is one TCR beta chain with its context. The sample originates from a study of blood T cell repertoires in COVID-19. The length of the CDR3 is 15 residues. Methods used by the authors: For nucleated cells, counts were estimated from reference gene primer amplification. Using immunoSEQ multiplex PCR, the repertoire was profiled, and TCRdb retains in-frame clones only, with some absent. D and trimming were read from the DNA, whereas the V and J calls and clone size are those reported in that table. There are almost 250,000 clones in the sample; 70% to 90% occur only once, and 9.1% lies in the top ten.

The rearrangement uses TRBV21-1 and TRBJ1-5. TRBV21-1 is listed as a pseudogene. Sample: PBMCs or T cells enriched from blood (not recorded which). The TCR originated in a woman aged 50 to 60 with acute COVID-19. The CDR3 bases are TGTGCCAGCAGCAAAAATAAGGCGGGACGGCAGCCCCAGCATTTT. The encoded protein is CASSKNKAGRQPQHF.